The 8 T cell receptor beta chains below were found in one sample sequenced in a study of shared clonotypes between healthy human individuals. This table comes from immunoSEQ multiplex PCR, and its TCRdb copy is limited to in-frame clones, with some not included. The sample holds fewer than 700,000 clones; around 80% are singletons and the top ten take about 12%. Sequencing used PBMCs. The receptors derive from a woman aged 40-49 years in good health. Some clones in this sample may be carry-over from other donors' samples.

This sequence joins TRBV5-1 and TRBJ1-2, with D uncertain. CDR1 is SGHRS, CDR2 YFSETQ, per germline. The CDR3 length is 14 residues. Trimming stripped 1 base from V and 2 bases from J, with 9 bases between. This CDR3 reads CASSLQQPNYGYTF. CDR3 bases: TGCGCCAGCAGCTTGCAGCAGCCCAACTATGGCTACACCTTC.

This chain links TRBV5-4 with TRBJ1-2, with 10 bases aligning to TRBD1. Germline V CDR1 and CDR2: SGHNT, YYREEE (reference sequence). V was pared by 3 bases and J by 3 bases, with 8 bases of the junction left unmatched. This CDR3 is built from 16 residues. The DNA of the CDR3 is TGTGCCAGCAGCTCGGGGACCGGGACAGGGGACTATGGCTACACCTTC. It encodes CASSSGTGTGDYGYTF.

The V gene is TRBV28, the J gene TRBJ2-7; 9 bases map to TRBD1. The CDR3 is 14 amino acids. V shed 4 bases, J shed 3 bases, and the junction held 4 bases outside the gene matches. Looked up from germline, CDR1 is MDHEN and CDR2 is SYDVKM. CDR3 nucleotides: TGTGCCAGCAGTTGGGACAGGGACTACTACGAGCAGTACTTC. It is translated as CASSWDRDYYEQYF. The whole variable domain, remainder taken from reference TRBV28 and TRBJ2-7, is DVKVTQSSRYLVKRTGEKVFLECVQDMDHENMFWYRQDPGLGLRLIYFSYDVKMKEKGDIPEGYSVSREKKERFSLILESASTNQTSMYLCASSWDRDYYEQYFGPGTRLTVT.

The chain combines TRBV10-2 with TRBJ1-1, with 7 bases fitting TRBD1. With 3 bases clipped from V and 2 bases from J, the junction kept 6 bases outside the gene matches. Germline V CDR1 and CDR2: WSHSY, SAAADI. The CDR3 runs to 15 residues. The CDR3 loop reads CASSDPTGPNTEAFF. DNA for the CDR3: TGCGCCAGCAGTGACCCGACAGGGCCCAACACTGAAGCTTTCTTT.

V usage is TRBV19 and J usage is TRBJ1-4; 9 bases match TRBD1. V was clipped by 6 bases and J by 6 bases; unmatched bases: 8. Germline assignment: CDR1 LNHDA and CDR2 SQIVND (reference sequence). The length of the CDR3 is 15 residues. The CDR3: CASSINRGQDEKLFF. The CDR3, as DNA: TGTGCCAGTAGCATCAACAGGGGGCAAGATGAAAAACTGTTTTTT.

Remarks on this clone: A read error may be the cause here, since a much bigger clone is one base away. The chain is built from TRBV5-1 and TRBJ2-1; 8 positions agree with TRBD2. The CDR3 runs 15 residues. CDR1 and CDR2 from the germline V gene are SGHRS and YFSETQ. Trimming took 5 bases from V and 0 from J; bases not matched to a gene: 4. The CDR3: CASSDSGSSYNEQFF. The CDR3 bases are TGCGCCAGCAGTGACAGCGGGAGCTCCTACAATGAGCAGTTCTTC.

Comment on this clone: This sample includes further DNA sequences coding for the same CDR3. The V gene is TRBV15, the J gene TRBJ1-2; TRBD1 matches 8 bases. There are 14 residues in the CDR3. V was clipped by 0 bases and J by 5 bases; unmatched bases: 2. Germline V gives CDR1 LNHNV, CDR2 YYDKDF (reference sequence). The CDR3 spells CATSRDRTGYGYTF. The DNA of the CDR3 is TGTGCCACCAGCAGAGACCGGACAGGGTATGGCTACACCTTC.

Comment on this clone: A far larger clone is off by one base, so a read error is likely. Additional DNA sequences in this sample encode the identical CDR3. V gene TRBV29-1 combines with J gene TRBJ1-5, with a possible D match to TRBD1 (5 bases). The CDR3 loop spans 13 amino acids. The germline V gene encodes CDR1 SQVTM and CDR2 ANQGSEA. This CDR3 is CSVVEQVNQPQHF. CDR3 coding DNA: TGCAGCGTTGTGGAACAGGTCAATCAGCCCCAACATTTT.